Listed below are T cell receptor beta chains from one sample, sequenced in a study of metastatic and nonmetastatic thyroid tumors. TCRdb used MiXCR to call clones anew from the PCR reads. Here the sample spans about 15,000 clones, 25% to 30% being singletons. Material for sequencing was tumor tissue. The receptor source for this set is a male donor with papillary thyroid cancer or a benign thyroid nodule (not recorded which). Some clones in this sample may be carry-over from other donors' samples. Both conserved end residues are part of each CDR3. D genes are given only for firm matches. A row's size may be missing; if present it is once, few, many or a size class.

size	D	V	J	DNA	CDR3
many	-	TRBV5-1	TRBJ2-3	TGCGCCAGCAGCTTGGACTTAGGGGCCACAGATACGCAGTATTTT	CASSLDLGATDTQYF
once	-	TRBV5-1	TRBJ2-1	TGCGCCAGCAGCTTGGGACAGGTGTACAATGTGCAGTTCTTC	CASSLGQVYNVQFF
-	TRBD1	TRBV19	TRBJ2-7	TGTGCCAGTAGCCGGGACAGGGGAATCGAGCAGTACTTC	CASSRDRGIEQYF
medium-sized	TRBD2	TRBV4-1	TRBJ2-7	TGCGCCAGCAGCCAAGAAGGGGCGGGAGTGGTCGAGCAGTACTTC	CASSQEGAGVVEQYF
-	-	TRBV20-1	TRBJ1-1	TGCAGTGCCCTACAGGTGGACACTGAAGCTTTCTTT	CSALQVDTEAFF
few	TRBD2	TRBV6-7	TRBJ2-2	TGTGCCAGCGTCCAGCGGGAGGGTACCGGGGAGCTGTTTTTT	CASVQREGTGELFF
many	-	TRBV11-2	TRBJ2-1	TGTGCCAGCAGCCTGTACGACGGATCTACTTACAATGAGCAGTTCTTC	CASSLYDGSTYNEQFF
medium-sized	TRBD1	TRBV25-1	TRBJ2-2	TGTGCCAGCAGTGGTCGGACAGGGAGCACCGGGGAGCTGTTTTTT	CASSGRTGSTGELFF
many	TRBD1	TRBV12-5	TRBJ2-7	TGTGCTAGTGGTTTGGACAGGGGTTACGAGCAGTACTTC	CASGLDRGYEQYF
-	-	TRBV18	TRBJ1-2	TGTGCCAGCTCACCAGGGACGGAGGGCTACACCTTC	CASSPGTEGYTF
once	-	TRBV27	TRBJ1-2	TGTCCCAGCTTCCTCGCAACAGGACGGCAAGTGGACTACACCTTC	CPSFLATGRQVDYTF
many	TRBD1	TRBV19	TRBJ2-7	TGTGCCAGTAGTACCCGGGACAGCCTCTCCTACGAGCAGTACTTC	CASSTRDSLSYEQYF
-	-	TRBV7-9	TRBJ1-2	TGTGCCAGCAGCTTACAGGGTAACTATGGCTACACCTTC	CASSLQGNYGYTF
many	-	TRBV4-2	TRBJ2-3	TGTGCCAGCAGCCAACGTTCCAACAGTCAACGGGGCACAGATACGCAGTATTTT	CASSQRSNSQRGTDTQYF
-	TRBD2	TRBV20-1	TRBJ2-1	TGCAGTGCTAGAGTTCGCAGCGGGAGAGGTTACAATGAGCAGTTCTTC	CSARVRSGRGYNEQFF
many	-	TRBV5-6	TRBJ2-1	TGTGCCAACAGCTTGGCCGGGGTATCTGAGCAGTTCTTC	CANSLAGVSEQFF
-	-	TRBV7-9	TRBJ1-1	TGTGCCAGCAGCTTAGCTAGAGGGACCCCCGAAGCTTTCTTT	CASSLARGTPEAFF
many	-	TRBV6-4	TRBJ2-3	TGTGCCAGCAGTGGCCAACAGGGCCCGCAGTATTTT	CASSGQQGPQYF
many	TRBD1	TRBV3-1	TRBJ1-6	TGTGCCAGCACCCATCGACAGGGTAGTTCACCCCTCCACTTT	CASTHRQGSSPLHF
many	TRBD1	TRBV20-1	TRBJ1-6	TGCAGTGCTAGAGATCCAGGGGGGAATTCACCCCTCCACTTT	CSARDPGGNSPLHF
-	-	TRBV20-1	TRBJ1-2	TGCAGTGCTAGAGATCCGGCAGGGGATTGGGGGGGCTACACCTTC	CSARDPAGDWGGYTF
-	-	TRBV6-5	TRBJ2-7	TGTGCCAGCAGTTACTCGGGTAGGGGGTCGAGGGAGCAGTACTTC	CASSYSGRGSREQYF
few	TRBD2	TRBV6-1	TRBJ2-1	TGTGCCAGCAGTGAATGGGTGGGACTAGCGTCCAATGAGCAGTTCTTC	CASSEWVGLASNEQFF
-	TRBD2	TRBV5-5	TRBJ2-2	TGCGCCAGCAGCTTGCAGCGGGAGAACACCGGGGAGCTGTTTTTT	CASSLQRENTGELFF
-	-	TRBV7-9	TRBJ2-5	TGTGACAGCAGCTTAGCGCGGCCGGTTCTATTACAAGAGACCCAGTACTTC	CDSSLARPVLLQETQYF
-	-	TRBV3-1	TRBJ2-1	TGTGCCAGCAGCCTTGGACAGAGCGATGAGCAGTTCTTC	CASSLGQSDEQFF
many	-	TRBV5-4	TRBJ2-5	TGTGCCAGCAAGGGGGGCGGGGTCCAAGAGACCCAGTACTTC	CASKGGGVQETQYF
few	-	TRBV6-4	TRBJ2-2	TGTGCCAGCAGTGACTCGACAGACACCGGGGAGCTGTTTTTT	CASSDSTDTGELFF
medium-sized	-	TRBV4-1	TRBJ2-7	TGCGCCAGCAGCCAAGATGGACGGGGTAGGGGGTACGAGCAGTACTTC	CASSQDGRGRGYEQYF
many	TRBD2	TRBV10-2	TRBJ2-7	TGCGCCAGCAGTAACCCTGGGACTAGCGGGAGACGCGAGCAGTACTTC	CASSNPGTSGRREQYF
many	-	TRBV28	TRBJ1-2	TGTGCCAGCAGTTTAGTTAGCGGGCTATGGGGCTACACCTTC	CASSLVSGLWGYTF
-	-	TRBV2	TRBJ1-5	TGTGCCAGCAGGGAGGAAGAGTACGGCAATCAGCCCCAGCATTTT	CASREEEYGNQPQHF
-	-	TRBV5-1	TRBJ2-2	TGCGACAGCAGAGGGGTTCGCGGGACGTCCGGGGAGCTGTTTTTT	CDSRGVRGTSGELFF
many	TRBD1	TRBV30	TRBJ1-5	TGTGCCTGGAGTGTACAGGGGGCATCCTTTAATCAGCCCCAGCATTTT	CAWSVQGASFNQPQHF
-	TRBD1	TRBV27	TRBJ2-3	TGTGCCAGAAGTCCCGACAGGGCTTCAGATACGCAGTATTTT	CARSPDRASDTQYF
medium-sized	-	TRBV6-4	TRBJ1-6	TGTGCCAGCAGTGACAGGGAGAATTCACCCCTCCACTTT	CASSDRENSPLHF
-	-	TRBV5-1	TRBJ1-1	TGCGCCAGCAGCTTGGTGCAAGGCAGGAACACTGAAGCTTTCTTT	CASSLVQGRNTEAFF
-	TRBD1	TRBV6-5	TRBJ2-7	TGTGCCAGCAGTTACCGATTTCCGGGACAGGGTTTCTCCTACGAGCAGTACTTC	CASSYRFPGQGFSYEQYF
-	-	TRBV6-5	TRBJ2-7	TGTGCCAGCAGTTACTCGATCCGAATTTATTCCTACGAGCAGTACTTC	CASSYSIRIYSYEQYF
many	-	TRBV6-1	TRBJ1-4	TGTGCCAGCAGTCCCGGACTGGCAACTAATGAAAAACTGTTTTTT	CASSPGLATNEKLFF
medium-sized	-	TRBV14	TRBJ2-3	TGTGCCAGCAGCCCGGACGTGGCTGGTACTAGCACAGATACGCAGTATTTT	CASSPDVAGTSTDTQYF
few	TRBD1	TRBV28	TRBJ1-1	TGTGCCAGCACCCTTTCAGGGGGGAACACTGAAGCTTTCTTT	CASTLSGGNTEAFF
many	-	TRBV27	TRBJ1-1	TGTGCCAGCAGAGAGGGGGGTTTCCCGAACACTGAAGCTTTCTTT	CASREGGFPNTEAFF
-	-	TRBV18	TRBJ1-1	TGTGCCAGCTCACCTGGGGGGAACACTGAAGCTTTCTTT	CASSPGGNTEAFF
medium-sized	-	TRBV19	TRBJ1-5	TGTGCCAGTAGAAGCTCAGGGTTTAGCCCACGTCAGCCCCAGCATTTT	CASRSSGFSPRQPQHF
few	-	TRBV18	TRBJ1-6	TGTGCCAGCTCTATAGAAAATTCACCCCTCCACTTT	CASSIENSPLHF